This T cell receptor (beta chain) was identified during a study of molecular identifiers for immune sequencing clone quantification. Listed TCR primers and previously described methods were used for bulk TCR libraries. TCRdb re-analysed the PCR reads in MiXCR, keeping a single row per CDR3 protein. The repertoire holds nearly 650,000 distinct CDR3 sequences, with about 25% as singletons. There are 17 residues in the CDR3. Germline CDR1 and CDR2: SEHNR and FQNEAQ (reference sequence). With 5 bases removed from V and 2 bases from J, the gap between germline ends came to 21 bases. This clonotype came up many times.

This receptor was obtained from a human donor in good health. Some libraries in this study had Jurkat cell RNA spiked in. What was sequenced was naive CD8+ T cells from blood, with Jurkat cell RNA spiked in. As for subset: FACS-sorted CD8+CD4-CCR7+CD45RA+ naive T cells. V is TRBV7-9 and J is TRBJ1-1, with D possibly TRBD1 on 5 matching bases. CDR3 protein: CASSPKAEGTKNTEAFF. The CDR3 nucleotides read TGTGCCAGCAGCCCCAAAGCGGAGGGGACGAAAAACACTGAAGCTTTCTTT.